Following are 11 T cell receptor beta chains from one sample sequenced in a study of blood T cells in healthy people across ages. Using a J-beta primer mix together with a sample-barcoded 5' primer, a second PCR was run for 7 to 11 cycles. From the 5' RACE reads, TCRdb called clonotypes with MiXCR, one entry per CDR3 protein. Here the sample spans approximately 760,000 distinct CDR3 sequences, roughly 25% being singletons. The sample was also reused in another study, on T cells of mothers and their children.

Source material: blood. Receptor source: a boy aged 5-17 years in good health.

A few counts support this clonotype. This chain uses TRBV5-1 with TRBJ2-7; D might be TRBD1 or TRBD2, each matching 5 bases. The CDR3 loop spans 14 amino acids. The germline V and J ends were trimmed by 5 bases and 2 bases, with 14 bases remaining between them. The V gene's germline CDR1 is SGHRS and CDR2 YFSETQ. CDR3 nucleotides: TGCGCCAGCAGGAGAAAAGAGGGGCCCTACGAGCAGTACTTC. Amino acids: CASRRKEGPYEQYF.

V is TRBV4-1 and J is TRBJ2-5, with 8 nucleotides matching TRBD2. Judging by the DNA end, TRBJ2-7 fits better; the J call may be wrong. The CDR3 totals 17 residues. Per the germline V gene, CDR1 is MGHRA and CDR2 is YSYEKL. CDR3 region: CASSQGLAGGTFHEQYF. CDR3 coding DNA: TGCGCCAGCAGCCAAGGGTTGGCGGGGGGCACCTTTCACGAGCAGTACTTC.

This clonotype came up a few times. The rearrangement uses TRBV7-9 and TRBJ2-2, with D maybe TRBD1 (6 bases). V was shortened by 3 bases and J by 4 bases, with 12 bases between the two germline ends. Per germline, CDR1 SEHNR and CDR2 FQNEAQ (reference sequence). The CDR3 loop spans 15 amino acids. CDR3 sequence reads: CASSLRQEVTGELFF. In DNA form, the CDR3 reads TGTGCCAGCAGCTTGCGACAGGAGGTCACCGGGGAGCTGTTTTTT.

The chain uses TRBV2 and TRBJ2-6, with TRBD2 as a possible D gene (5 bases). There are 15 residues in the CDR3. Looked up from germline, CDR1 is SNHLY and CDR2 is FYNNEI. Trimming cost V 7 bases and J 0 bases, with 10 bases left between them. CDR3 amino acids: CASIGGFSGANVLTF. The CDR3 DNA sequence: TGTGCCAGCATTGGAGGCTTCTCTGGGGCCAACGTCCTGACTTTC.

The rearrangement links TRBV12-5 to TRBJ2-7; weak D call: TRBD1 (5 bases). The DNA end lines up better with TRBJ2-5; the J call may be wrong. Germline CDR1 LGHNT, CDR2 FRNRAP. The CDR3 is 17 amino acids. CDR3 in amino acids: CASGLTLTVVDAQTQYF. The CDR3 DNA follows: TGTGCTAGTGGTTTGACCTTGACAGTAGTAGACGCCCAGACCCAGTACTTC.

Many counts were recorded for this clonotype. The V call is TRBV13, the J call TRBJ2-5, with D perhaps given as TRBD1 or TRBD2 (5 bases each). Looked up from germline, CDR1 is PRHDT and CDR2 is FYEKMQ (reference sequence). The V gene lost 5 bases and the J gene lost 2 bases, with 12 bases spanning the gap. CDR3 length: 14 amino acids. In DNA form, the CDR3 reads TGTGCCAGCAGCCTAAGGGACGGTCAAGAGACCCAGTACTTC. This sequence encodes CASSLRDGQETQYF. Looking up the rest from reference TRBV13 and TRBJ2-5 gives the full variable domain: AAGVIQSPRHLIKEKRETATLKCYPIPRHDTVYWYQQGPGQDPQFLISFYEKMQSDKGSIPDRFSAQQFSDYHSELNMSSLELGDSALYFCASSLRDGQETQYFGPGTRLLVL.

This clonotype was counted many times. The rearrangement joins TRBV6-5 to TRBJ2-1, with a weak D call TRBD1 (5 bases). The V and J ends lost 10 bases and 2 bases respectively, with 12 bases between them. In germline, CDR1 is MNHEY, CDR2 SVGAGI. The length of the CDR3 is 13 residues. CDR3 residues: CAIRTPPYNEQFF. As DNA, the CDR3 is TGTGCCATCCGGACACCCCCCTACAATGAGCAGTTCTTC.

CDR3: CSVVGWDETQYF. The CDR3 DNA is TGCAGCGTCGTGGGGTGGGACGAGACCCAGTACTTC. The chain uses TRBV29-1 and TRBJ2-5; D tentatively reads TRBD1 or TRBD2 (5 bases each). CDR1 and CDR2 from the germline V gene are SQVTM and ANQGSEA. Trimming cost V 6 bases and J 5 bases, with 13 bases left between them. This CDR3 spans 12 amino acids.

This clonotype appeared a few times. The V and J genes are TRBV7-3 and TRBJ2-3, with D uncertain. CDR3 length: 13 residues. V lost 5 bases, J lost 6 bases, and 12 bases lay in between. CDR1 is SGHTA and CDR2 is FQGTGA in the germline V gene. As DNA, the CDR3 is TGTGCCAGCAGCCCCCTCCCTGGGGATACGCAGTATTTT. As protein: CASSPLPGDTQYF.

CDR3 sequence reads: CASSLTSPGELFF. Written as DNA, the CDR3 is TGTGCCAGCAGCTTAACTTCCCCCGGGGAGCTGTTTTTT. The V gene is TRBV7-3, the J gene TRBJ2-2; D not certain. The ends were cut back, 0 bases at V and 6 bases at J, with 5 bases in the middle. The CDR3 has 13 residues. Germline assignment: CDR1 SGHTA and CDR2 FQGTGA.

The rearrangement links TRBV10-3 to TRBJ2-7; possibly TRBD1 for D (6 bases). V dropped 4 bases and J dropped 0 bases, with 13 bases sitting between them. The CDR3 spans 15 residues. CDR1 is ENHRY, CDR2 SYGVKD, per germline. This CDR3 is CAISGRDTSSYEQYF. The DNA of the CDR3 is TGTGCCATCAGTGGCCGGGACACTAGCTCCTACGAGCAGTACTTC.